This TCR beta chain was identified in a study of blood T cells in healthy people across ages. This clonotype was counted at least ten times. Combining a sample-barcoded 5' primer with a J-beta primer mix, a second PCR ran for roughly 6 to 12 cycles. TCRdb passed the 5' RACE reads through MiXCR, listing each CDR3 protein once. This table has some 670,000 distinct CDR3 sequences, roughly half appearing once. This CDR3 has 15 residues. Deletions cut 1 base from V and 4 bases from J, with 14 bases between. Per the germline V gene, CDR1 is SGHNT and CDR2 is YYREEE (reference sequence). This TCR was sampled from a woman of 80 years or more in good health. The sequencing input was blood. The chain uses TRBV5-4 and TRBJ2-5, with D hard to call. For the CDR3, the DNA is TGTGCCAGCAGCTTGTTTCGTAGGCTAGGAGAGACCCAGTACTTC. Its translation: CASSLFRRLGETQYF.